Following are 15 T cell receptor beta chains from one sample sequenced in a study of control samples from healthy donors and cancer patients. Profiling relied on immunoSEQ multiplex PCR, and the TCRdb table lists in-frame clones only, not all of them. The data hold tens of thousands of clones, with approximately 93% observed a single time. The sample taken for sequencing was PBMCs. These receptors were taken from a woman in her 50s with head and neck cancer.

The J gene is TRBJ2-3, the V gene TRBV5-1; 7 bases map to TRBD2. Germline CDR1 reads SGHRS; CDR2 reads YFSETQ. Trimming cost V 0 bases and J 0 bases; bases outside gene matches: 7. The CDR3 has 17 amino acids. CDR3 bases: TGCGCCAGCAGCTTGGCTGCTAGCGGACACAGCACAGATACGCAGTATTTT. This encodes CASSLAASGHSTDTQYF.

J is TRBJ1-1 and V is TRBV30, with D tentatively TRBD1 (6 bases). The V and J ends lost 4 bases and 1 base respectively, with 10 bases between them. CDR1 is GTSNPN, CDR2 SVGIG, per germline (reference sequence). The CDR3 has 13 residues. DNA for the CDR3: TGTGCCTGGACCCAAGGGGGGAACACTGAAGCTTTCTTT. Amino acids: CAWTQGGNTEAFF.

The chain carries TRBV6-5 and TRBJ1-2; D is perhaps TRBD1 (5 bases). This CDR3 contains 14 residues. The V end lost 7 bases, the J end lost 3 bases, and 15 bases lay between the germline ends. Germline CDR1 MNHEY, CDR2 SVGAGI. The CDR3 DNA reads TGTGCCAGCACCCTCCTGGTAGGGGACTATGGCTACACCTTC. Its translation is CASTLLVGDYGYTF.

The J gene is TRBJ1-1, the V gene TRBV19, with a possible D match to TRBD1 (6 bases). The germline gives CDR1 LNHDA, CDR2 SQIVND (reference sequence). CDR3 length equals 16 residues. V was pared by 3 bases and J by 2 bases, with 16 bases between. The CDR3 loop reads CASSIDRNRVNTEAFF. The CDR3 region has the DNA TGTGCCAGTAGTATCGACAGGAACAGAGTAAACACTGAAGCTTTCTTT.

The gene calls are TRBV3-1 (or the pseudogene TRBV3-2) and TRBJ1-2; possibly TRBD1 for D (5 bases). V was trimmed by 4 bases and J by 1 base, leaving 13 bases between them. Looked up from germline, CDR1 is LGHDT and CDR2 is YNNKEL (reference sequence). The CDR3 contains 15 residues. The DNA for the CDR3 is TGTGCCAGCAGCCCCAACAGGCAACTTAACTATGGCTACACCTTC. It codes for CASSPNRQLNYGYTF.

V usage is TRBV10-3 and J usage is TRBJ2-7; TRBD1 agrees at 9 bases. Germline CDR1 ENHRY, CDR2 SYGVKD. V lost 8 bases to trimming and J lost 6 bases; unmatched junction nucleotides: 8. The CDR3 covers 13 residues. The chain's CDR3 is CAIGGQGGGEQYF. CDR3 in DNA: TGTGCCATCGGGGGACAGGGAGGCGGCGAGCAGTACTTC.

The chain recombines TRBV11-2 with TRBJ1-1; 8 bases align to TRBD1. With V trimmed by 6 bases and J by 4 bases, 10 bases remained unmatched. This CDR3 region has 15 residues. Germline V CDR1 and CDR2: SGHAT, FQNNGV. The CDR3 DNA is TGTGCCAGCAGATCTCCCAGGGGGCGGGTCACTGAAGCTTTCTTT. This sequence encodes CASRSPRGRVTEAFF.

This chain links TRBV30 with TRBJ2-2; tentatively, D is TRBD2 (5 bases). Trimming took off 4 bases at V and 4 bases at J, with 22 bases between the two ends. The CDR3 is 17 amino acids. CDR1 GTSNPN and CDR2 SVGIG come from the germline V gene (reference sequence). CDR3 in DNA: TGTGCCTGGATCCCCCCCGAGGGTAGACGAGGCACCGGGGAGCTGTTTTTT. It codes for CAWIPPEGRRGTGELFF.

CDR3 region: CASSLEVAGGPAGELFF. CDR3 DNA sequence: TGTGCCAGCAGCTTAGAGGTAGCGGGAGGGCCAGCCGGGGAGCTGTTTTTT. This chain joins TRBV7-2 and TRBJ2-2; 11 bases are shared with TRBD2. The V gene end was trimmed by 1 base and the J gene end by 6 bases; junction bases not matched to a gene: 7. The CDR3 length is 17 residues. Germline values: CDR1 SGHTA, CDR2 FQGNSA.

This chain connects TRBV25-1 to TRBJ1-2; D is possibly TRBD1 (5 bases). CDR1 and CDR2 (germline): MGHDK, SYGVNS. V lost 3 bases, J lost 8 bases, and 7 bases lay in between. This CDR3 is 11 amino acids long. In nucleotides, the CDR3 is TGTGCCAGCAGTGAGGGGCAAGGCTACACCTTC. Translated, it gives CASSEGQGYTF.

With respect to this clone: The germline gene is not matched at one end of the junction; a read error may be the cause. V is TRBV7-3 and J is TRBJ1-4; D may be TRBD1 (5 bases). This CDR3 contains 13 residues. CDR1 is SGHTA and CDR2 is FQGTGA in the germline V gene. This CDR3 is CASSLGANEKLFF. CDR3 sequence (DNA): TGTGCCAGCAGCTTAGGGGCTAACGAAAAACTGTTTTTT.

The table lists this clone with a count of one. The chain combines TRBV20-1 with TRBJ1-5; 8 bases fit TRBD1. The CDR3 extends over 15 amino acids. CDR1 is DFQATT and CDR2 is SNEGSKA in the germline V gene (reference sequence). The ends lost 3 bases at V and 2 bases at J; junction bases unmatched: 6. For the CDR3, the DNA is TGCAGTGCTAGTGGACAGGGACCGGGCAATCAGCCCCAGCATTTT. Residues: CSASGQGPGNQPQHF.

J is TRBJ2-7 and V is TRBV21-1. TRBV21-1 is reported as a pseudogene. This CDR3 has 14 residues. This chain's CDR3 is CASSRGPLDYEQYF. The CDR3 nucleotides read TGTGCCAGCAGCCGGGGCCCTCTGGACTACGAGCAGTACTTC.

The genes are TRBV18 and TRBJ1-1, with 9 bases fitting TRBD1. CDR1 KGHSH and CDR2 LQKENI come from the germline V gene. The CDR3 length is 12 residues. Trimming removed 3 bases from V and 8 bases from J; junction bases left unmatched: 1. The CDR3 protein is CASSPGQGEAFF. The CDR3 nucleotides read TGTGCCAGCTCACCCGGACAGGGGGAAGCTTTCTTT.

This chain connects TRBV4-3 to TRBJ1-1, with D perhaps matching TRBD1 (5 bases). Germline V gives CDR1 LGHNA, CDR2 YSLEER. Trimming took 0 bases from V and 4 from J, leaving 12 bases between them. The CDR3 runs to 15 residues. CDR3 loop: CASSQDRVSGTEAFF. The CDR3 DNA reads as TGCGCCAGCAGCCAAGACAGGGTTTCGGGCACTGAAGCTTTCTTT.